The 32 T cell receptor beta chains in this list originate from one sample, sequenced in a study of T-cell memory formation after mild COVID-19. MiXCR, run by TCRdb on the 5' RACE reads, gives a single entry per CDR3 protein. The sample includes hundreds of thousands of distinct CDR3 sequences, about 24% seen only once; the top ten take 7% to 9.5%. Sequenced input: PBMCs or a T cell subset sorted from them (not recorded which). All receptors come from an adult woman who had mild COVID-19 (a few samples of this study predate the infection). Cell type and time point are not known.

The rearrangement uses TRBV7-3 and TRBJ2-2; 7 nucleotides match TRBD2. Trimming took 5 bases from V and 17 from J; bases not matched to a gene: 14. The CDR3 contains 13 residues. Germline V lookup: CDR1 SGHTA, CDR2 FQGTGA. The CDR3 protein is CASSTPPATSLFF. The CDR3, as DNA: TGTGCCAGCAGCACCCCTCCGGCGACTAGCTTATTTTTT.

The V and J genes are TRBV11-2 and TRBJ1-1; 7 nucleotides agree with TRBD1. The J segment lost 1 base and the V segment lost 1 base, leaving 3 bases of the junction unmatched. The CDR3 spans 15 residues. Germline V CDR1 and CDR2: SGHAT, FQNNGV. DNA for the CDR3: TGTGCCAGCAGCTTAGGTCGGACAGGGAACACTGAAGCTTTCTTT. Its translation is CASSLGRTGNTEAFF.

This clonotype was picked up a small number of times. The chain has TRBV9 and TRBJ2-7; D gene uncertain. This CDR3 comprises 14 residues. V lost 2 bases, J lost 0 bases, and 9 bases lay in between. In germline, CDR1 is SGDLS, CDR2 YYNGEE. The CDR3 reads CASSVGHRSYEQYF. CDR3 bases: TGTGCCAGCAGCGTCGGTCACCGCTCCTACGAGCAGTACTTC. The whole variable domain, remainder taken from reference TRBV9 and TRBJ2-7, is DSGVTQTPKHLITATGQRVTLRCSPRSGDLSVYWYQQSLDQGLQFLIQYYNGEERAKGNILERFSAQQFPDLHSELNLSSLELGDSALYFCASSVGHRSYEQYFGPGTRLTVT.

V is TRBV4-2 and J is TRBJ2-2, with D possibly TRBD1 on 8 matching bases. This CDR3 comprises 19 residues. The V end was cut by 1 base, the J end by 5 bases, with 23 bases between. Per the germline V gene, CDR1 is LGHNA and CDR2 is YNFKEQ. The CDR3 sequence is CASSQGGQGVAGATGELFF. CDR3 coding DNA: TGTGCCAGCAGCCAAGGAGGACAGGGAGTCGCGGGAGCTACCGGGGAGCTGTTTTTT.

The CDR3 coding sequence is TGTGCCACCAGTGATCACCCCCAAGAGACCCAGTACTTC. It is translated as CATSDHPQETQYF. V is TRBV24-1 and J is TRBJ2-5; D unclear. V shed 3 bases and J shed 1 base, with 5 bases lying between them. The CDR3 runs 13 residues. Looked up from germline, CDR1 is KGHDR and CDR2 is SFDVKD.

This chain uses TRBV19 with TRBJ2-1; 8 bases are shared with TRBD2. Per germline, CDR1 LNHDA and CDR2 SQIVND (reference sequence). Unmatched junction bases numbered 10, after V lost 0 bases and J lost 6 bases. This CDR3 has 17 residues. CDR3 loop: CASSIDQLGLAGNEQFF. In DNA, the CDR3 is TGTGCCAGTAGTATAGACCAACTCGGACTAGCTGGCAATGAGCAGTTCTTC.

The J gene is TRBJ2-1, the V gene TRBV10-3; TRBD2 aligns across 8 bases. Germline loops: CDR1 ENHRY, CDR2 SYGVKD. Unmatched junction bases numbered 12, after V lost 6 bases and J lost 8 bases. This CDR3 is 15 amino acids long. CDR3 DNA: TGTGCCATCAGCCCCGGGACTAGTCATTTCGATGAGCAGTTCTTC. It codes for CAISPGTSHFDEQFF.

The chain links TRBV5-6 to TRBJ1-2, with 8 bases lining up with TRBD1. This CDR3 is built from 15 residues. The junction had 8 bases not matched to a gene; V was cut back by 0 bases and J by 7 bases. The germline V gene has CDR1 SGHDT and CDR2 YYEEEE. The CDR3 sequence is CASSLGDRRFGGYTF. The DNA of the CDR3 is TGTGCCAGCAGCTTGGGGGACAGGCGGTTTGGTGGCTACACCTTC.

In this sample, this clonotype turned up a few times. The chain combines TRBV5-1 with TRBJ2-1; D possibly corresponds to TRBD2 (6 bases). The CDR3 runs to 14 residues. The germline gives CDR1 SGHRS, CDR2 YFSETQ. Trimming removed 5 bases from V and 9 bases from J, with 18 bases in between. Written as DNA, the CDR3 is TGCGCCAGCAGTCGGGACTCCTCTCAAGTTGAGCAGTTCTTC. Protein sequence: CASSRDSSQVEQFF. The full variable domain, in which reference TRBV5-1 and TRBJ2-1 provide the parts outside the CDR3, is KAGVTQTPRYLIKTRGQQVTLSCSPISGHRSVSWYQQTPGQGLQFLFEYFSETQRNKGNFPGRFSGRQFSNSRSEMNVSTLELGDSALYLCASSRDSSQVEQFFGPGTRLTVL.

This clonotype was observed a handful of times. The gene calls are TRBV4-3 and TRBJ2-5, with TRBD2 matching 7 bases. With 0 bases clipped from V and 4 bases from J, the junction kept 8 bases outside the gene matches. The CDR3 sequence is 16 residues long. CDR1 is LGHNA, CDR2 YSLEER, per germline. The CDR3 nucleotides read TGCGCCAGCAGCCAAGATGGGGGGACTATCCGAGAGACCCAGTACTTC. Amino acids: CASSQDGGTIRETQYF.

This clonotype was counted between two and nine times. This rearrangement joins TRBV24-1 to TRBJ2-3; the D is unclear. Per the germline V gene, CDR1 is KGHDR and CDR2 is SFDVKD. The CDR3 is 14 residues long. V was clipped by 7 bases and J by 4 bases, with 14 bases between them. The CDR3 bases are TGTGCCACCAGCCCGGCTTTTAGGGCAGATACGCAGTATTTT. Amino acid sequence: CATSPAFRADTQYF.

This chain links TRBV7-9 with TRBJ2-7; TRBD1 matches 9 bases. CDR3 length: 15 residues. J was trimmed by 4 bases and V by 6 bases; bases with no gene match: 10. From germline, CDR1 is SEHNR and CDR2 FQNEAQ (reference sequence). The CDR3 is CASSPTGGANYEQYF. For the CDR3, the DNA is TGTGCCAGCAGTCCCACAGGGGGCGCTAATTACGAGCAGTACTTC.

The rearrangement uses TRBV5-1 and TRBJ2-2; TRBD2 matches 10 bases. The CDR3 has 17 residues. Germline lookup yields CDR1 SGHRS and CDR2 YFSETQ. V trimming: 1 base; J trimming: 2 bases; junction bases outside the gene matches: 5. The chain's CDR3 is CASSLPGLAANTGELFF. CDR3 DNA: TGCGCCAGCAGCTTGCCCGGACTAGCGGCTAACACCGGGGAGCTGTTTTTT. Combining the CDR3 with reference TRBV5-1 and TRBJ2-2 gives the whole variable domain KAGVTQTPRYLIKTRGQQVTLSCSPISGHRSVSWYQQTPGQGLQFLFEYFSETQRNKGNFPGRFSGRQFSNSRSEMNVSTLELGDSALYLCASSLPGLAANTGELFFGEGSRLTVL.

The sample holds a few counts of this clonotype. The rearrangement links TRBV29-1 to TRBJ1-2, with D possibly TRBD1 on 5 matching bases. The germline V gene encodes CDR1 SQVTM and CDR2 ANQGSEA. This CDR3 spans 11 amino acids. The V end was cut by 7 bases, the J end by 6 bases, with 12 bases between. CDR3 region: CSAGGRDGYTF. The CDR3 DNA reads as TGCAGCGCGGGAGGCAGGGATGGCTACACCTTC.

The genes are TRBV24-1 and TRBJ2-1; D may match TRBD1 or TRBD2 (6 bases each). This CDR3 spans 15 amino acids. Germline V CDR1 and CDR2: KGHDR, SFDVKD. V was clipped by 3 bases and J by 7 bases, with 15 bases between them. The CDR3: CATSDSWGARNEQFF. The DNA for the CDR3 is TGTGCCACCAGTGATAGCTGGGGGGCGCGGAATGAGCAGTTCTTC.

This clonotype has more than one count but fewer than ten. The J gene is TRBJ1-1, the V gene TRBV29-1; possible D gene TRBD1, 5 bases. Trimming took off 5 bases at V and 6 bases at J, with 13 bases between the two ends. Germline values: CDR1 SQVTM, CDR2 ANQGSEA. The CDR3 is made up of 12 amino acids. The CDR3 region is CSVRDRSSEAFF. CDR3 in DNA: TGCAGCGTTCGGGACCGGAGTTCTGAAGCTTTCTTT.

This clonotype was seen a few times. The rearrangement links TRBV18 to TRBJ1-1, with D unclear. Trimming pared 3 bases from V and 5 bases from J, leaving 10 bases between. There are 13 residues in the CDR3. Germline V lookup: CDR1 KGHSH, CDR2 LQKENI. The CDR3 region is CASSPAGGTEAFF. For the CDR3, the DNA is TGTGCCAGCTCACCGGCGGGCGGGACTGAAGCTTTCTTT.

The chain employs TRBV13 and TRBJ1-1; 7 nucleotides align to TRBD1. V lost 5 bases to trimming and J lost 5 bases; unmatched junction nucleotides: 17. The CDR3 totals 17 residues. Looked up from germline, CDR1 is PRHDT and CDR2 is FYEKMQ (reference sequence). In DNA, the CDR3 is TGTGCCAGCAGCCCCGTCCACAGGGGTTGGGTGATGACTGAAGCTTTCTTT. As protein: CASSPVHRGWVMTEAFF.

The rearrangement uses TRBV29-1 and TRBJ2-5; the match to TRBD1 covers 9 bases. The CDR3 spans 13 residues. Germline V gene data show CDR1 as SQVTM and CDR2 as ANQGSEA. The junction had 3 bases not matched to a gene; V was cut back by 3 bases and J by 4 bases. The CDR3 here is CSVEGQGIETQYF. In DNA form, the CDR3 reads TGCAGCGTTGAGGGACAGGGCATAGAGACCCAGTACTTC. Complete variable domain (other parts from reference TRBV29-1 and TRBJ2-5): SAVISQKPSRDICQRGTSLTIQCQVDSQVTMMFWYRQQPGQSLTLIATANQGSEATYESGFVIDKFPISRPNLTFSTLTVSNMSPEDSSIYLCSVEGQGIETQYFGPGTRLLVL.

The table lists this clonotype with a few counts. This sequence joins TRBV4-2 and TRBJ2-3; D is uncertain. CDR1 is LGHNA, CDR2 YNFKEQ, per germline. Trimming took off 4 bases at V and 4 bases at J, with 12 bases between the two ends. The CDR3 sequence is 14 residues long. The CDR3: CASSPSSGSDTQYF. As DNA, the CDR3 is TGTGCCAGCAGCCCCTCCTCCGGGTCAGATACGCAGTATTTT.

This clonotype came up a few times. Here the CDR3 reads CASSLGQSFEKLFF. In DNA, the CDR3 is TGTGCCAGCAGTTTGGGACAGTCCTTTGAAAAACTGTTTTTT. The chain employs TRBV12-3 or TRBV12-4 and TRBJ1-4; TRBD1 matches at 7 bases. Unmatched junction bases numbered 5, after V lost 3 bases and J lost 7 bases. This CDR3 has 14 residues.

This clonotype was seen a handful of times. The chain couples TRBV7-9 to TRBJ1-4; D unclear. Trimming took 5 bases from V and 8 from J, leaving 27 bases between them. The CDR3 consists of 18 residues. The germline CDR1 and CDR2 sequences are SEHNR and FQNEAQ (reference sequence). The CDR3 here is CASSRKLSTTLDGEKLFF. The CDR3 coding sequence is TGTGCCAGCAGCCGAAAGCTATCCACTACGTTAGACGGGGAAAAACTGTTTTTT.

The chain links TRBV9 to TRBJ2-7; possibly TRBD2 for D (6 bases). The germline CDR1 and CDR2 sequences are SGDLS and YYNGEE. The CDR3 totals 14 residues. With 4 bases removed from V and 2 bases from J, the gap between germline ends came to 13 bases. Here the CDR3 DNA reads TGTGCCAGCAGCCGTCCGGGACTCCCCTACGAGCAGTACTTC. Translation gives CASSRPGLPYEQYF. Full variable domain (rest looked up from reference TRBV9 and TRBJ2-7): DSGVTQTPKHLITATGQRVTLRCSPRSGDLSVYWYQQSLDQGLQFLIQYYNGEERAKGNILERFSAQQFPDLHSELNLSSLELGDSALYFCASSRPGLPYEQYFGPGTRLTVT.

The chain combines TRBV15 with TRBJ2-1; no firm D call. V lost 0 bases to trimming and J lost 9 bases, with 9 bases between them. The CDR3 length is 13 residues. CDR1 LNHNV and CDR2 YYDKDF come from the germline V gene (reference sequence). The CDR3 region is CATSREKPGEQFF. As DNA, the CDR3 is TGTGCCACCAGCAGAGAGAAGCCTGGTGAGCAGTTCTTC.

This clonotype was counted only a few times. The chain joins TRBV5-6 to TRBJ2-7; TRBD2 matches at 8 bases. Germline V gives CDR1 SGHDT, CDR2 YYEEEE. The CDR3 length is 14 residues. With 4 bases clipped from V and 5 bases from J, the junction kept 8 bases outside the gene matches. For the CDR3, the DNA is TGTGCCAGCAGCCGCACGGGGCGGGAGGACGAGCAGTACTTC. Translating it yields CASSRTGREDEQYF.

This clonotype appeared a few times. CDR3 protein: CATSLAAGNNEQFF. CDR3 in DNA: TGTGCCACCAGCCTAGCAGCGGGGAACAATGAGCAGTTCTTC. This chain links TRBV24-1 with TRBJ2-1; 7 nucleotides align to TRBD2. The junction had 7 bases not matched to a gene; V was cut back by 7 bases and J by 5 bases. The length of the CDR3 is 14 residues. The germline V gene has CDR1 KGHDR and CDR2 SFDVKD.

V is TRBV7-9 and J is TRBJ1-2; weak D call: TRBD1 (5 bases). With 2 bases removed from V and 5 bases from J, the gap between germline ends came to 15 bases. Germline CDR1 reads SEHNR; CDR2 reads FQNEAQ (reference sequence). The CDR3 is 15 residues long. The CDR3 nucleotides are TGTGCCAGCAGCTTAACGGGGGTGGAAGGGTATGGCTACACCTTC. Protein product: CASSLTGVEGYGYTF.

This sequence joins TRBV30 and TRBJ1-1; maybe TRBD1 (5 bases). The CDR3 consists of 17 residues. Germline loops: CDR1 GTSNPN, CDR2 SVGIG (reference sequence). Deletions cut 0 bases from V and 0 bases from J, with 17 bases between. CDR3 nucleotide sequence: TGTGCCTGGAGTGTACTCAGACCGGGACTGATGAACACTGAAGCTTTCTTT. Translated: CAWSVLRPGLMNTEAFF.

The gene calls are TRBV24-1 and TRBJ2-7; D may be TRBD1 (6 bases). Germline CDR1 is KGHDR and CDR2 is SFDVKD. The CDR3 covers 14 residues. Trimming removed 2 bases at V and 2 bases at J, with 9 bases between. The CDR3, as DNA: TGTGCCACCAGTGATTGGGGGCAACCCTACGAGCAGTACTTC. Translating it yields CATSDWGQPYEQYF.

The chain carries TRBV7-9 and TRBJ2-3; D remains unclear. Trimming took off 5 bases at V and 1 base at J, with 10 bases between the two ends. This CDR3 is 14 amino acids long. Germline loops: CDR1 SEHNR, CDR2 FQNEAQ (reference sequence). CDR3 coding DNA: TGTGCCAGCAGCCTGCCCTGGGGCACAGATACGCAGTATTTT. Amino acid sequence: CASSLPWGTDTQYF.

The CDR3 region has the DNA TGTGCCAGCAGTTACGGGGTTGGTGAAAAACTGTTTTTT. Protein: CASSYGVGEKLFF. The rearrangement uses TRBV6-6 and TRBJ1-4; D is unclear. V lost 2 bases and J lost 7, with 8 bases in between. This CDR3 comprises 13 residues. Germline CDR1 and CDR2: MNHNY and SVGAGI (reference sequence).

This clonotype was detected a few times. V gene TRBV7-9 combines with J gene TRBJ2-2; 8 nucleotides align to TRBD1. The CDR3 extends over 16 amino acids. With V trimmed by 5 bases and J by 0 bases, 5 bases remained unmatched. CDR1 and CDR2 (germline): SEHNR, FQNEAQ (reference sequence). The CDR3 reads CASSARDRSNTGELFF. The CDR3 DNA reads TGTGCCAGCAGCGCCAGGGACAGGTCGAACACCGGGGAGCTGTTTTTT.